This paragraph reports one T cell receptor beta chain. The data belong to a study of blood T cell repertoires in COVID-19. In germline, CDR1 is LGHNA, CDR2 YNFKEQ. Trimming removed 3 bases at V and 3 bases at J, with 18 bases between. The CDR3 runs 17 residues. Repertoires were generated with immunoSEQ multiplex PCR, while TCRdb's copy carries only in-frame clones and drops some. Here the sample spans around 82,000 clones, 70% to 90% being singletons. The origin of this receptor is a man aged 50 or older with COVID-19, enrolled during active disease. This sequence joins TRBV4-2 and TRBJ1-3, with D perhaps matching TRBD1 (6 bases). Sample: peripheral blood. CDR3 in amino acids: CASSQSASGVFGNTIYF. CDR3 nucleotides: TGTGCCAGCAGCCAGTCCGCCTCAGGGGTTTTTGGAAACACCATATATTTT.